The present TCR beta chain was sequenced within a study of shared clonotypes between healthy human individuals. Study details: Researchers drew samples from two women and three men aged 18 to 49. Three plates each covered CD4 naive and memory; CD8 naive two, CD8 memory one.

Sequencing was performed with immunoSEQ multiplex PCR; in TCRdb, only in-frame clones are kept and a portion is missing. The sample lists millions of clones, around nine tenths occurring once. Comments on this clone: Other nucleotide sequences in the sample specify the same CDR3.

The CDR3 runs to 12 residues. V was pared by 8 bases and J by 0 bases, with 5 bases between. Germline CDR1 MNHEY, CDR2 SVGAGI. Sequencing was performed on naive CD4+ T cells sorted from blood. Subset indicated: CD45RA+ positively selected. The clonotype originates from a man aged 18 to 35 in good health. The chain couples TRBV6-5 to TRBJ1-3; D gene ambiguous. For the CDR3, the DNA is TGTGCCAGCCTGAGCTCTGGAAACACCATATATTTT. This codes for CASLSSGNTIYF.